These 6 T cell receptor beta chains were sequenced from one sample in a study of Graves' ophthalmopathy and Graves' hyperthyroidism. Amplification of the TCR beta CDR3 regions used RNA transcripts (as template). RT-PCR in the first round used HTBI primers; a second-round multiplex PCR followed. TCRdb reprocessed the multiplex PCR reads with MiXCR, giving one entry per CDR3 protein. The data show some 1.1 million distinct CDR3 sequences, approximately 35% seen once. The sequencing input was peripheral blood or thyroid tissue (not recorded which). These receptors were taken from an adult man with Graves' hyperthyroidism.

The CDR3 is CASSYSSGAPTEAFF. CDR3 sequence (DNA): TGTGCCAGCAGTTACTCGAGCGGGGCGCCCACTGAAGCTTTCTTT. The chain carries TRBV6-1 and TRBJ1-1; possible D gene TRBD1, 5 bases. Germline CDR1 is MNHNS and CDR2 is SASEGT. Trimming removed 5 bases at V and 4 bases at J, with 17 bases between. The CDR3 is made up of 15 amino acids.

The chain carries TRBV29-1 and TRBJ2-7; perhaps TRBD2 as D (5 bases). V shed 8 bases and J shed 9 bases, with 20 bases lying between them. This CDR3 comprises 12 residues. Germline lookup yields CDR1 SQVTM and CDR2 ANQGSEA. The CDR3: CSIGEGNHGQYF. The CDR3 coding sequence is TGCAGCATTGGAGAGGGCAACCACGGGCAGTACTTC.

This clonotype appeared many times. V usage is TRBV7-8 and J usage is TRBJ2-6; 10 positions agree with TRBD1. Germline V gives CDR1 SGHVS, CDR2 FQNEAQ. J lost 3 bases, V lost 5 bases, and 10 bases had no gene match. This CDR3 contains 18 residues. The CDR3 region is CASSRPGQGSGGANVLTF. The CDR3 nucleotides read TGTGCCAGCAGCCGACCGGGACAGGGGAGCGGTGGGGCCAACGTCCTGACTTTC.

The J gene is TRBJ2-3, the V gene TRBV7-2, with no clear D. Looked up from germline, CDR1 is SGHTA and CDR2 is FQGNSA. V was clipped by 3 bases and J by 2 bases, with 12 bases between them. The CDR3 is made up of 15 amino acids. Here the CDR3 DNA reads TGTGCCAGCAGCTTTTACGGGCGCGACACAGATACGCAGTATTTT. It is translated as CASSFYGRDTDTQYF.

The chain couples TRBV20-1 to TRBJ1-2; 7 bases fit TRBD1. CDR1 and CDR2 from the germline V gene are DFQATT and SNEGSKA (reference sequence). This CDR3 contains 16 residues. Losses at the gene ends were 0 bases for V and 1 base for J; bases not matched to a gene: 8. CDR3 in amino acids: CSARDVGQGVNYGYTF. Here the CDR3 DNA reads TGCAGTGCTAGAGATGTAGGGCAGGGGGTTAACTATGGCTACACCTTC.

This clonotype was observed a few times. This rearrangement joins TRBV5-5 to TRBJ2-5; 7 bases map to TRBD1. V gave up 0 bases and J gave up 2 bases; unmatched junction bases: 10. CDR1 is SGHKS and CDR2 is YYEKEE in the germline V gene (reference sequence). This CDR3 region has 17 residues. In nucleotides, the CDR3 is TGTGCCAGCAGCTTGGGGGTTGGGACAGCTAAACAAGAGACCCAGTACTTC. This codes for CASSLGVGTAKQETQYF. Drawing the rest from reference TRBV5-5 and TRBJ2-5, the complete variable domain is DAGVTQSPTHLIKTRGQQVTLRCSPISGHKSVSWYQQVLGQGPQFIFQYYEKEERGRGNFPDRFSARQFPNYSSELNVNALLLGDSALYLCASSLGVGTAKQETQYFGPGTRLLVL.